These 15 T cell receptor beta chains came from one sample sequenced in a study of CD8+ T cells in alopecia areata. Indicated treatment: oral pan-JAK inhibitor, 5-10 mg twice daily. Extracted RNA was reverse transcribed, and the resulting cDNA served as sequencing template. Here immunoSEQ multiplex PCR was the method, and the copy in TCRdb shows in-frame clones only, minus some. Among 150,000 to 200,000 clones listed, roughly 65% were seen once. The sample was CD4+ T cells sorted from blood, taken at week 4, from a patient treated with tofacitinib. These TCRs come from a human donor with alopecia areata.

In this sample, this clone turned up a few times. The gene calls are TRBV29-1 and TRBJ2-7; D is undetermined. V gave up 1 base and J gave up 0 bases, with 4 bases separating them. The CDR3 runs to 12 residues. Germline V gives CDR1 SQVTM, CDR2 ANQGSEA. For the CDR3, the DNA is TGCAGCGTTGAAGCGACCTCCTACGAGCAGTACTTC. Translating gives CSVEATSYEQYF.

Notes on this clone: Other nucleotide sequences from this sample produce the same CDR3. The V call is TRBV29-1, the J call TRBJ1-1, with no clear D. The CDR3 contains 10 residues. Germline V gives CDR1 SQVTM, CDR2 ANQGSEA. Trimming left V 6 bases short and J 0 bases short, with 2 bases between. Written as DNA, the CDR3 is TGCAGCGTCGTGAACACTGAAGCTTTCTTT. This codes for CSVVNTEAFF.

The CDR3 is CASSQYRTSGGQETQYF. The CDR3, as DNA: TGCGCCAGCAGCCAGTATCGGACTAGCGGGGGCCAAGAGACCCAGTACTTC. The J gene is TRBJ2-5, the V gene TRBV4-1; 13 bases fit TRBD2. CDR1 is MGHRA and CDR2 is YSYEKL in the germline V gene. With 3 bases clipped from V and 1 base from J, the junction kept 5 bases outside the gene matches. The CDR3 extends over 17 amino acids.

The rearrangement joins TRBV5-6 to TRBJ1-2; tentative D call: TRBD1 (5 bases). The germline CDR1 and CDR2 sequences are SGHDT and YYEEEE. The CDR3 has 14 residues. Trimming removed 4 bases at V and 6 bases at J, with 16 bases between. The CDR3 loop is CASSARDRGHGYTF. The CDR3 DNA reads TGTGCCAGCAGCGCCAGGGATCGGGGCCATGGCTACACCTTC. Supplemented by reference TRBV5-6 and TRBJ1-2, the full variable domain reads DAGVTQSPTHLIKTRGQQVTLRCSPKSGHDTVSWYQQALGQGPQFIFQYYEEEERQRGNFPDRFSGHQFPNYSSELNVNALLLGDSALYLCASSARDRGHGYTFGSGTRLTVV.

CDR3 DNA: TGTGCCTGGAGTGAACGAAGGGGGAATGAGCAGTTCTTC. It is translated as CAWSERRGNEQFF. The chain uses TRBV30 and TRBJ2-1, with D perhaps TRBD1 (6 bases). V dropped 1 base and J dropped 7 bases, with 11 bases sitting between them. Germline-derived CDR1 and CDR2 are GTSNPN and SVGIG (reference sequence). The CDR3 length is 13 residues.

The chain uses TRBV29-1 and TRBJ1-6; D uncertain. V was trimmed by 7 bases and J by 6 bases, leaving 13 bases between them. Germline values: CDR1 SQVTM, CDR2 ANQGSEA. The CDR3 covers 13 residues. CDR3 in amino acids: CSAGDGTNSPLHF. The CDR3, as DNA: TGCAGCGCCGGAGACGGAACTAATTCACCCCTCCACTTT.

This chain links TRBV25-1 with TRBJ2-3; D gene uncertain. The CDR3 runs to 13 residues. Per germline, CDR1 MGHDK and CDR2 SYGVNS. V lost 2 bases, J lost 8 bases, and 11 bases lay in between. The CDR3 DNA is TGTGCCAGCAGTGAAGGGGTGACCAGTACGCAGTATTTT. This encodes CASSEGVTSTQYF.

This clone was detected a few times. V and J are TRBV7-2 and TRBJ1-4; 8 bases line up with TRBD1. The CDR3 contains 14 residues. Trimming at V came to 5 bases and at J to 8 bases, leaving 7 bases not matched to a gene. Germline V lookup: CDR1 SGHTA, CDR2 FQGNSA. The CDR3 reads CASSGQGSREKLFF. Written as DNA, the CDR3 is TGTGCCAGCAGCGGACAGGGTTCGCGAGAAAAACTGTTTTTT.

This clone came up a few times. This chain connects TRBV29-1 to TRBJ2-3, with no clear D. The CDR3 has 11 residues. In germline, CDR1 is SQVTM, CDR2 ANQGSEA. V was cut by 7 bases and J by 3 bases, with 8 bases left in between. CDR3 residues: CSGGKTDTQYF. CDR3 DNA sequence: TGCAGCGGGGGAAAAACAGATACGCAGTATTTT.

This clone was seen a handful of times. This chain joins TRBV7-8 and TRBJ2-3; the D gene is possibly TRBD2 (7 bases). The CDR3 runs to 17 residues. The V gene lost 1 base and the J gene lost 1 base, with 15 bases spanning the gap. Germline V lookup: CDR1 SGHVS, CDR2 FQNEAQ. This CDR3 is CASSLDWGGAGTDTQYF. CDR3 DNA: TGTGCCAGCAGCTTAGATTGGGGGGGCGCGGGCACAGATACGCAGTATTTT.

The chain employs TRBV4-3 and TRBJ1-1; 9 bases are a match to TRBD1. This CDR3 is built from 13 residues. Germline V CDR1 and CDR2: LGHNA, YSLEER. J lost 7 bases, V lost 6 bases, and 6 bases had no gene match. The CDR3 here is CASRRTGGHEAFF. In nucleotides, the CDR3 is TGCGCCAGCAGACGAACAGGGGGCCATGAAGCTTTCTTT.

The chain recombines TRBV30 with TRBJ2-1, with D unclear. The germline V gene has CDR1 GTSNPN and CDR2 SVGIG (reference sequence). CDR3 length: 14 amino acids. The V gene lost 7 bases and the J gene lost 10 bases, with 23 bases spanning the gap. The CDR3 region is CASSREDFTKEQFF. DNA of the CDR3: TGTGCCTCATCACGCGAAGACTTCACTAAAGAGCAGTTCTTC.

This clone was detected a few times. Other DNA sequences from this sample encode an identical CDR3 as well. The CDR3: CSVDRANTGELFF. Written as DNA, the CDR3 is TGCAGCGTTGATCGCGCAAACACCGGGGAGCTGTTTTTT. The chain uses TRBV29-1 and TRBJ2-2; no firm D call. The CDR3 extends over 13 amino acids. Between the trimmed V and J ends, which lost 3 bases and 2 bases, there was a span of 7 bases. Looked up from germline, CDR1 is SQVTM and CDR2 is ANQGSEA.

This chain uses TRBV10-3 with TRBJ2-6; TRBD2 matches 9 bases. J lost 9 bases, V lost 8 bases, and 8 bases had no gene match. In germline, CDR1 is ENHRY, CDR2 SYGVKD. The CDR3 sequence is 14 residues long. The CDR3 bases are TGTGCCATCGGCCAGGGGCGGGAGGGCAACGTCCTGACTTTC. Protein product: CAIGQGREGNVLTF.

This chain joins TRBV6-5 and TRBJ1-1, with D unresolved. There are 14 residues in the CDR3. Trimming removed 0 bases at V and 0 bases at J, with 5 bases between. Germline CDR1 reads MNHEY; CDR2 reads SVGAGI. The CDR3 DNA follows: TGTGCCAGCAGTTACTCGGTTTTGAACACTGAAGCTTTCTTT. Protein sequence: CASSYSVLNTEAFF.